This is a list of T cell receptor beta chains from one sample in a study of blood T cell repertoires in COVID-19. Sequencing was performed with immunoSEQ multiplex PCR; in TCRdb, only in-frame clones are kept and a portion is missing. The sample has hundreds of thousands of clones; about 91% are singletons. Sequenced sample: peripheral blood. These receptors all come from a woman aged 25-40 years with COVID-19, enrolled during active disease. Each CDR3 is given with its conserved first and last residue. Fields, in order: J gene, clone size, D gene, V gene, CDR3 protein, CDR3 DNA. A D gene is named only where the DNA matches it firmly. Size values are once, few and many counts, or a class for expanded clones, and some rows have none.

TRBJ2-1	once	-	TRBV19	CASAPSVAGGYNEQFF	TGTGCCAGTGCCCCCTCTGTGGCGGGCGGGTACAATGAGCAGTTCTTC
TRBJ1-1	-	-	TRBV18	CASSPGGLMNTEAFF	TGTGCCAGCTCACCAGGGGGACTGATGAACACTGAAGCTTTCTTT
TRBJ2-7	-	TRBD1	TRBV4-3	CASSQDRGPGSRHEQYF	TGCGCCAGCAGCCAAGACAGGGGGCCGGGTTCCCGGCACGAGCAGTACTTC
TRBJ2-3	-	TRBD2	TRBV7-2	CASSLGLAAGTQYF	TGTGCCAGCAGCTTAGGACTAGCGGCAGGTACGCAGTATTTT
TRBJ2-2	-	-	TRBV5-1	CASSLEPSVRTGELFF	TGCGCCAGCAGCTTGGAACCTAGCGTTCGTACCGGGGAGCTGTTTTTT
TRBJ2-3	few	TRBD2	TRBV5-1	CASSSPGLEGDTQYF	TGCGCCAGCAGCTCACCGGGACTAGAGGGAGATACGCAGTATTTT
TRBJ1-2	-	-	TRBV11-3	CASSLSGLYGYTF	TGTGCCAGCAGCTTGTCAGGTCTCTATGGCTACACCTTC
TRBJ1-1	once	TRBD1	TRBV11-3	CASSLPQGARDTEAFF	TGTGCCAGCAGCTTGCCCCAGGGGGCGAGGGACACTGAAGCTTTCTTT
TRBJ1-2	few	-	TRBV6-6	CASNYYRVDYGYTF	TGTGCCAGCAACTACTACAGGGTAGACTATGGCTACACCTTC
TRBJ1-2	-	TRBD1	TRBV3-1/TRBV3-2	CASSKTGSDGYTF	TGTGCCAGCAGCAAGACAGGGTCGGATGGCTACACCTTC
TRBJ2-2	once	TRBD1	TRBV7-2	CASSWKGTGNTGELFF	TGTGCCAGCAGCTGGAAGGGGACAGGGAACACCGGGGAGCTGTTTTTT
TRBJ2-1	-	TRBD2	TRBV4-3	CASSKRGSGRKDNEQFF	TGCGCCAGCAGCAAAAGAGGAAGCGGGAGGAAGGACAATGAGCAGTTCTTC
TRBJ1-5	-	-	TRBV18	CASSPRGSSLSNQPQHF	TGTGCCAGCTCGCCTAGGGGCAGTTCCCTTAGCAATCAGCCCCAGCATTTT
TRBJ1-1	-	-	TRBV9	CASSVAGGSTGTEAFF	TGTGCCAGCAGCGTAGCTGGGGGCTCAACGGGTACTGAAGCTTTCTTT
TRBJ1-5	few	-	TRBV28	CASSFPAGRYQPQHF	TGTGCCAGCAGTTTCCCCGCAGGGCGGTATCAGCCCCAGCATTTT
TRBJ2-2	-	TRBD1	TRBV10-3	CAISEPGQAQNTGELFF	TGTGCCATCAGTGAGCCGGGACAGGCTCAAAACACCGGGGAGCTGTTTTTT
TRBJ2-7	-	TRBD2	TRBV14	CASSRRRLSGAYEQYF	TGTGCCAGCAGCAGGAGAAGATTGAGCGGGGCCTACGAGCAGTACTTC
TRBJ1-1	-	-	TRBV18	CASSETGPNTEAFF	TGTGCCAGCTCTGAGACAGGCCCGAACACTGAAGCTTTCTTT
TRBJ2-7	-	TRBD1	TRBV7-8	CASSYIARQGSYEQYF	TGTGCCAGCAGCTATATCGCCCGACAGGGCTCCTACGAGCAGTACTTC
TRBJ1-2	-	TRBD1	TRBV3-1/TRBV3-2	CASSQVPGQGLPNYGYTF	TGTGCCAGCAGCCAGGTTCCGGGACAGGGACTTCCTAACTATGGCTACACCTTC
TRBJ2-1	-	TRBD2	TRBV30	CAWRDSGRGYNEQFF	TGTGCCTGGAGGGATAGCGGGAGGGGCTACAATGAGCAGTTCTTC
TRBJ2-2	-	TRBD1	TRBV7-9	CASSPPSPQGPPTGELFF	TGTGCCAGCAGCCCTCCCTCCCCACAGGGGCCCCCAACCGGGGAGCTGTTTTTT
TRBJ2-3	-	TRBD2	TRBV4-2	CASSPTSGGLNTDTQYF	TGTGCCAGCAGCCCGACTAGCGGGGGACTAAACACAGATACGCAGTATTTT
TRBJ2-5	few	TRBD2	TRBV27	CASSSLVGLAGGKETQYF	TGTGCCAGCAGTTCCCTCGTGGGACTGGCGGGGGGAAAAGAGACCCAGTACTTC
TRBJ2-4	once	TRBD1	TRBV2	CASSEWLGDRGLAKNIQYF	TGTGCCAGCAGTGAATGGTTGGGGGACAGGGGGTTAGCCAAAAACATTCAGTACTTC
TRBJ1-2	-	-	TRBV6-5	CASNLGGVSYGYTF	TGTGCCAGCAACTTGGGGGGGGTAAGCTATGGCTACACCTTC
TRBJ1-1	-	-	TRBV19	CASSRGTGTEAFF	TGTGCCAGTAGTCGCGGGACTGGAACTGAAGCTTTCTTT
TRBJ2-6	once	-	TRBV7-8	CASINRAGANVLTF	TGTGCCAGCATAAACAGGGCTGGGGCCAACGTCCTGACTTTC
TRBJ2-3	-	TRBD2	TRBV11-2	CASSLDLAGTDTQYF	TGTGCCAGCAGCTTAGATCTAGCGGGCACAGATACGCAGTATTTT
TRBJ1-1	-	-	TRBV2	CASPRGVGTEAFF	TGTGCCAGCCCCAGGGGAGTAGGCACTGAAGCTTTCTTT
TRBJ1-6	-	-	TRBV20-1	CSASSQSDSPLHF	TGCAGTGCTAGTTCACAGTCTGATTCACCCCTCCACTTT
TRBJ1-2	-	TRBD1	TRBV20-1	CSASEGLTGGGRGYTF	TGCAGTGCTAGTGAGGGATTGACAGGGGGCGGGCGTGGCTACACCTTC
TRBJ1-4	-	-	TRBV19	CASSKNRVTNEKLFF	TGTGCCAGTAGTAAAAACAGGGTAACTAATGAAAAACTGTTTTTT
TRBJ2-5	-	-	TRBV9	CASSVAVAAGQETQYF	TGTGCCAGCAGCGTAGCAGTGGCGGCGGGGCAAGAGACCCAGTACTTC
TRBJ2-1	-	-	TRBV6-2/TRBV6-3	CASSKGYHNEQFF	TGTGCCAGCAGTAAGGGGTACCACAATGAGCAGTTCTTC
TRBJ2-3	-	-	TRBV11-3	CASSLVGGREADTQYF	TGTGCCAGCAGCTTAGTCGGGGGGCGGGAAGCAGATACGCAGTATTTT
TRBJ1-1	few	-	TRBV18	CASVRGRNTEAFF	TGTGCCAGCGTGCGCGGGAGGAACACTGAAGCTTTCTTT
TRBJ1-6	-	TRBD1	TRBV7-9	CASSLGGQGNSPLHF	TGTGCCAGCAGCTTAGGTGGACAGGGAAATTCACCCCTCCACTTT
TRBJ2-5	-	-	TRBV7-8	CASSLAIPRRGTQYF	TGTGCCAGCAGCTTAGCTATTCCCCGACGGGGGACCCAGTACTTC
TRBJ2-3	once	-	TRBV4-3	CASSQEVRRGITDTQYF	TGCGCCAGCAGCCAAGAAGTTCGGAGAGGTATTACGGATACGCAGTATTTT
TRBJ2-3	-	-	TRBV6-5	CASSYSLLDTQYF	TGTGCCAGCAGTTACTCCCTACTAGATACGCAGTATTTT
TRBJ2-7	-	TRBD2	TRBV5-1	CASSLLSGGPFSSYEQYF	TGCGCCAGCAGCTTGCTTAGCGGGGGCCCTTTTAGCTCCTACGAGCAGTACTTC
TRBJ2-6	-	TRBD1	TRBV6-5	CASTRQGGANVLTF	TGTGCCAGCACCAGACAGGGTGGTGCCAACGTCCTGACTTTC
TRBJ2-5	-	TRBD1	TRBV5-1	CASSLGGQGALGTQYF	TGCGCCAGCAGCTTGGGGGGGCAGGGGGCTCTTGGGACCCAGTACTTC
TRBJ2-1	-	TRBD2	TRBV6-1	CASSLSGLAYNEQFF	TGTGCCAGCAGCCTATCGGGACTAGCCTACAATGAGCAGTTCTTC
TRBJ1-4	once	-	TRBV5-6	CASSLWSSVNEKLFF	TGTGCCAGCAGCTTGTGGAGTTCAGTTAATGAAAAACTGTTTTTT
TRBJ1-3	-	-	TRBV27	CASSFVLGNTIYF	TGTGCCAGCAGTTTCGTCCTTGGAAACACCATATATTTT
TRBJ1-1	-	-	TRBV24-1	CATAGGRNTEAFF	TGTGCCACGGCGGGAGGGAGGAACACTGAAGCTTTCTTT
TRBJ1-5	-	-	TRBV7-9	CASSSTVSNQPQHF	TGTGCCAGCAGCTCGACAGTTAGCAATCAGCCCCAGCATTTT
TRBJ2-1	-	TRBD2	TRBV4-1	CASSPGLAGNEQFF	TGCGCCAGCAGCCCAGGACTAGCGGGCAATGAGCAGTTCTTC
TRBJ1-2	-	TRBD1	TRBV9	CASSVGQGAQIGYTF	TGTGCCAGCAGCGTAGGCCAGGGGGCGCAGATTGGCTACACCTTC
TRBJ2-2	few	-	TRBV4-1	CASSQDLVEVGETGELFF	TGCGCCAGCAGCCAAGATCTTGTTGAAGTCGGTGAGACCGGGGAGCTGTTTTTT
TRBJ2-1	-	-	TRBV4-3	CASSQLDRYNEQFF	TGCGCCAGCAGCCAACTCGACAGATACAATGAGCAGTTCTTC
TRBJ2-7	-	-	TRBV5-4	CASNLVSGYEQYF	TGTGCCAGCAACTTGGTGTCGGGCTACGAGCAGTACTTC